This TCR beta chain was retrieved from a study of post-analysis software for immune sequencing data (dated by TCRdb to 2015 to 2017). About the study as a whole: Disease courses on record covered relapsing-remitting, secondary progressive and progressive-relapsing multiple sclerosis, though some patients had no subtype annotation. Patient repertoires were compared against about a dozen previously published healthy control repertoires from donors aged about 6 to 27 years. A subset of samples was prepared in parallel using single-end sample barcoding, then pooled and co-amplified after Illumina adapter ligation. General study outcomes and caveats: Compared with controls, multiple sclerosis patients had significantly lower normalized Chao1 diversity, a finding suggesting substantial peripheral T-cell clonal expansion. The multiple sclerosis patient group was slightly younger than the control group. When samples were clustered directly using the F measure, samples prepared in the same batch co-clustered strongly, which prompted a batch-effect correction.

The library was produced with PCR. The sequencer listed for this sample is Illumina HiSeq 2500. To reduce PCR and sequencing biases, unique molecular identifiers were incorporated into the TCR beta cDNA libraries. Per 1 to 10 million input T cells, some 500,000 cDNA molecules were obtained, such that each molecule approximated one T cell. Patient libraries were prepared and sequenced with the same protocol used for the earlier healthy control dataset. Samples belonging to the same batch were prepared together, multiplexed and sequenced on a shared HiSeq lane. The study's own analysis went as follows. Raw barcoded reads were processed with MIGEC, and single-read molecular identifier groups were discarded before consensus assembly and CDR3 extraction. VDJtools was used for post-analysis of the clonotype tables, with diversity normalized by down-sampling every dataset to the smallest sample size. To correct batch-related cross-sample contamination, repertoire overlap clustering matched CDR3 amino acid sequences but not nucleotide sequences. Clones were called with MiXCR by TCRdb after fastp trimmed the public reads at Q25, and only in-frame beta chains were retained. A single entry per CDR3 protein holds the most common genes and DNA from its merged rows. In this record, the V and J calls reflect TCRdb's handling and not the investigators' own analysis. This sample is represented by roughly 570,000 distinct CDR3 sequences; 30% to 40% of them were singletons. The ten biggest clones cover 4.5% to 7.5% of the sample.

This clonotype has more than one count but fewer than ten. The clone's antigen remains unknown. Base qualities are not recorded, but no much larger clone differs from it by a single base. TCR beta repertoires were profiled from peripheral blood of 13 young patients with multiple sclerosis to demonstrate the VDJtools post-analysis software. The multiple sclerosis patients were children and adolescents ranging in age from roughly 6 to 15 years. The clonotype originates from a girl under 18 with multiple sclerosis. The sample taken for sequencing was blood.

The DNA reads as follows: TGTGCCAGCCGGGACAGAGCTTCAGATACGCAGTATTTT. Its translation reads: CASRDRASDTQYF. The chain was built from TRBV6-1 and TRBJ2-3; a stretch of 7 junction bases matches TRBD1. From the cysteine up to the phenylalanine, the CDR3 has a length of 13 residues. Only the CDR3 DNA stays, 39 bases, in frame from base 1. CDR1 and CDR2, per the germline V gene, are MNHNS and SASEGT. V is cut back by 8 bases and J by 4 bases, with 6 bases in the junction unmatched.